The T cell receptor (beta chain) under discussion was sequenced for a study of blood T cell repertoires in COVID-19. Study as a whole: Nucleic acid was either cDNA or gDNA, and it came from T cells, B-cell-depleted T cells, or PBMCs.

Methods used by the authors: Reference gene primer amplification gave estimated nucleated cell counts. The assay was immunoSEQ multiplex PCR, and TCRdb's table has in-frame clones only and misses some. D and trimming come from the DNA, and the V and J calls and clone size come from that table. The repertoire holds about 200,000 clones, 80% to 90% seen once, with 3% to 4% in the top ten. The study recruited people aged roughly 18 to 89 years across around 24 US areas. Cohort assignment relied on participant-reported clinical history. CDR1 and CDR2 from the germline V gene are SGHRS and YFSETQ. V shed 7 bases, J shed 8 bases, and the junction held 17 bases outside the gene matches. There are 15 residues in the CDR3.

The clonotype comes from a woman in her 40s with acute COVID-19. The sequenced sample was PBMCs or T cells enriched from blood (not recorded which). The chain recombines TRBV5-1 with TRBJ1-2; TRBD1 matches 7 bases. CDR3 sequence reads: CASRRTGTEPEGYTF. Written as DNA, the CDR3 is TGCGCCAGCCGTAGAACCGGGACAGAGCCTGAGGGCTACACCTTC. Together with reference TRBV5-1 and TRBJ1-2, the CDR3 gives the full variable domain: KAGVTQTPRYLIKTRGQQVTLSCSPISGHRSVSWYQQTPGQGLQFLFEYFSETQRNKGNFPGRFSGRQFSNSRSEMNVSTLELGDSALYLCASRRTGTEPEGYTFGSGTRLTVV.